This is a list of T cell receptor beta chains from one sample in a study of CD8 T cells in ankylosing spondylitis. TCRdb itself ran the 5' RACE reads through MiXCR, one entry per CDR3 protein. The top ten clones hold 28% of a sample with around 23,000 distinct CDR3 sequences, about a sixth of them seen once. Specimen: blood. These receptors all stem from a male donor with ankylosing spondylitis or in good health (not recorded which). Both conserved end residues are part of each CDR3. The order of the fields is J gene, D gene, V gene, clone size, CDR3 DNA, CDR3 protein. A D gene is named only where the DNA matches it firmly. Clone size is not always given. Where it is, it says once, few, many or a class for expanded clones.

TRBJ1-4 | NA | TRBV20-1 | few | TGCAGTGCTCCCCAAGGGGGAAATAATGAAAAACTGTTTTTT | CSAPQGGNNEKLFF
TRBJ2-1 | TRBD1 | TRBV14 | few | TGTGCCAGCAGACCCGACAGGGGGCAAAACAATGAGCAGTTCTTC | CASRPDRGQNNEQFF
TRBJ2-3 | NA | TRBV5-1 | NA | TGCGCCAGCAGCTTGGTGAGGGGGGACACAGATACGCAGTATTTT | CASSLVRGDTDTQYF
TRBJ2-5 | NA | TRBV5-1 | few | TGCGCCAGCAGGTGGCTCCCGGGGGTCCAAGAGACCCAGTACTTC | CASRWLPGVQETQYF
TRBJ1-1 | TRBD1 | TRBV6-6 | NA | TGTGCCAGCAGTTTTCAGGGGGGGCCTGAAGCTTTCTTT | CASSFQGGPEAFF
TRBJ2-2 | NA | TRBV30 | NA | TGTGCCTGGATAGGAGTAGCGGCGAACACCGGGGAGCTGTTTTTT | CAWIGVAANTGELFF
TRBJ2-2 | TRBD1 | TRBV28 | NA | TGTGCCAGCAGCACGCCGGGACAGATAAACACCGGGGAGCTGTTTTTT | CASSTPGQINTGELFF
TRBJ2-1 | TRBD2 | TRBV10-3 | many | TGTGCCATCAGTGAGTCAAGCGGGAGGGCCCAAGAGCAGTTCTTC | CAISESSGRAQEQFF
TRBJ2-7 | TRBD1 | TRBV20-1 | NA | TGCAGTGCTACGTATCAGGGGGCGTCCTACGAGCAGTACTTC | CSATYQGASYEQYF
TRBJ2-2 | NA | TRBV5-1 | medium-sized | TGCGCCAGCAGCTGGCAGGGACCCGAGAACACCGGGGAGCTGTTTTTT | CASSWQGPENTGELFF
TRBJ1-1 | TRBD1 | TRBV6-1 | NA | TGTGCCAGCAGCGAGCATCCGGGACAGGGGACCCCTGGGGCTTTCTTT | CASSEHPGQGTPGAFF
TRBJ2-4 | NA | TRBV28 | NA | TGTGCCAGCAGTACGGGACCTTTAAACATTCAGTACTTC | CASSTGPLNIQYF
TRBJ2-1 | TRBD2 | TRBV7-9 | NA | TGTGCCAGCAGCTTAGCTAGCGGGAGCACTGAGCAGTTCTTC | CASSLASGSTEQFF
TRBJ1-5 | TRBD1 | TRBV20-1 | few | TGCAGTGCTAGGGCCCCACTGACAGGGTCTCAGCCCCAGCATTTT | CSARAPLTGSQPQHF
TRBJ1-1 | NA | TRBV29-1 | many | TGCAGCGTTGTTAGGAGCCTGCGGAACACTGAAGCTTTCTTT | CSVVRSLRNTEAFF
TRBJ2-1 | NA | TRBV4-3 | many | TGCGCCAGCAGCCAAGATCTGGGACTCGTTGGGGATGAGCAGTTCTTC | CASSQDLGLVGDEQFF
TRBJ2-1 | NA | TRBV19 | many | TGTGCCAGTAGTGCCGGACTCAGCTCCTACAATGAGCAGTTCTTC | CASSAGLSSYNEQFF
TRBJ2-3 | NA | TRBV7-2 | few | TGTGCCAGCAGCTTATTCACTAGCTCAGATACGCAGTATTTT | CASSLFTSSDTQYF
TRBJ2-3 | NA | TRBV10-3 | NA | TGTGCCATCAGTGACCCAAAACGGGATACGCAGTATTTT | CAISDPKRDTQYF